This T cell receptor (beta chain) was profiled in a study of T cell responses to AZD1222 COVID-19 vaccine. Broader study findings: Baseline seropositives among AZD1222 recipients totaled only six. Spike-wide coverage was observed for vaccine-associated CD4 TCRs, with dominant responses at 160-218 and 743-854. Nearly half of spike-specific TCRs reportedly target unmutated variant regions.

The germline V gene has CDR1 MNHEY and CDR2 SMNVEV (reference sequence). Unmatched junction bases numbered 9, after V lost 8 bases and J lost 7 bases. The CDR3 is made up of 13 amino acids. Sequenced by immunoSEQ multiplex PCR; TCRdb stores in-frame clones only, minus some. The sample lists around 84,000 clones, approximately 91% occurring once. On this clone itself: As yet, its antigen is unknown.

This rearrangement joins TRBV27 to TRBJ2-7, with TRBD2 matching over 9 bases. This specimen consisted of peripheral blood, obtained on day 0 of AZD1222 vaccination. This receptor was taken from an adult in good health. The CDR3 DNA reads as TGTGCCAGCGGGGGTAGCGGGGGCCTGGAGCAGTACTTC. Translated, it gives CASGGSGGLEQYF.